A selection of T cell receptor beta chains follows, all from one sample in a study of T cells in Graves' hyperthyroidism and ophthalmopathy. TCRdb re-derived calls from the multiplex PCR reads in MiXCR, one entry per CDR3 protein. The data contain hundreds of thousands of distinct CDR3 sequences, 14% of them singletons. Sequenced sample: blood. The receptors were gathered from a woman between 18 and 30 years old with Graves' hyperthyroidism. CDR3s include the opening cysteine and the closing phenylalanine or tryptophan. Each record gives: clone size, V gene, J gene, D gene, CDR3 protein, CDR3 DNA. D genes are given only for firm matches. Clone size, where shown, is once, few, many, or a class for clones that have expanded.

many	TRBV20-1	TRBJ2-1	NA	CSAKRTDEGNEQFF	TGCAGTGCCAAGAGGACGGACGAGGGCAATGAGCAGTTCTTC
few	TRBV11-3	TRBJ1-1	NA	CASSSGRGEGPNTEAFF	TGTGCCAGCAGCTCCGGTAGAGGAGAGGGTCCGAACACTGAAGCTTTCTTT
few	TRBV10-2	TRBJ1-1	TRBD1	CASSKNPTGVTEAFF	TGCGCCAGCAGCAAAAACCCGACAGGGGTCACTGAAGCTTTCTTT
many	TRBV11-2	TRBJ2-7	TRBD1	CASSPETGGIYEQYF	TGTGCCAGCAGCCCGGAAACAGGGGGTATCTACGAGCAGTACTTC
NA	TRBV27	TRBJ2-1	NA	CASSLWPSPTPADEQFF	TGTGCCAGCAGTTTATGGCCCAGTCCGACCCCCGCCGATGAGCAGTTCTTC
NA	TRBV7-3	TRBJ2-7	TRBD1	CASSPTGQGEQYF	TGTGCCAGCAGCCCAACCGGACAGGGCGAGCAGTACTTC
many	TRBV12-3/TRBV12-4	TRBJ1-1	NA	CASTPDPAGTEAFF	TGTGCCAGCACCCCGGACCCGGCAGGCACTGAAGCTTTCTTT
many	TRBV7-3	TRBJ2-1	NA	CASSFNPLDNEQFF	TGTGCCAGCAGCTTCAATCCCCTCGACAATGAGCAGTTCTTC
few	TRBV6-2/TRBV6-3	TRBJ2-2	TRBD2	CASSSKGGLASNTGELFF	TGTGCCAGCAGTTCGAAGGGAGGGTTAGCGTCGAACACCGGGGAGCTGTTTTTT
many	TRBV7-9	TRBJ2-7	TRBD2	CASSPLAGGTYEQYF	TGTGCCAGCAGCCCCCTAGCGGGAGGCACCTACGAGCAGTACTTC
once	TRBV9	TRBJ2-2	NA	CASSAYRGTGELFF	TGTGCCAGCAGCGCCTATAGGGGCACCGGGGAGCTGTTTTTT
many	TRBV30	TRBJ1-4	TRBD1	CAWAGTVSEKLFF	TGTGCCTGGGCCGGGACAGTCAGTGAAAAACTGTTTTTT
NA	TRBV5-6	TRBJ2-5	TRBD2	CASSPLAEPQETQYF	TGTGCCAGCAGCCCCCTAGCGGAACCGCAAGAGACCCAGTACTTC
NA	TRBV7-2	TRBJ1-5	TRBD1	CASSLAGTGGRQPQHF	TGTGCCAGCAGCTTAGCCGGGACAGGGGGTCGGCAGCCCCAGCATTTT
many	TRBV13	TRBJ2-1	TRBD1	CASSSREGADDNEQFF	TGTGCCAGCAGCTCCCGAGAGGGGGCTGACGACAATGAGCAGTTCTTC
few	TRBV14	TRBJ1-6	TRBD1	CASSQTNRGTLHF	TGTGCCAGCAGCCAGACAAACAGGGGAACCCTCCACTTT
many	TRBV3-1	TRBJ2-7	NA	CASSQDSTGYEQYF	TGTGCCAGCAGCCAAGATAGTACAGGTTACGAGCAGTACTTC
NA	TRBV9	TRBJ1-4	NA	CASSPRGVSGEKLFF	TGTGCCAGCAGCCCCAGAGGAGTGTCCGGTGAAAAACTGTTTTTT
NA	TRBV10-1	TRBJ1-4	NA	CASSDGGEKLFF	TGCGCCAGCAGCGACGGAGGTGAAAAACTGTTTTTT
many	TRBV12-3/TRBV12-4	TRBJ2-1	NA	CASSYGGQVYNEQFF	TGTGCCAGCAGCTATGGGGGCCAGGTCTACAATGAGCAGTTCTTC
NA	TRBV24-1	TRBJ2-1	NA	CATRSGSGYNEQFF	TGTGCCACCAGGTCCGGGAGTGGATACAATGAGCAGTTCTTC
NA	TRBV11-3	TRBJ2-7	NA	CASSLRGTGLLSLNEQYF	TGTGCCAGCAGCTTAAGGGGGACGGGACTTCTTTCCTTGAATGAGCAGTACTTC
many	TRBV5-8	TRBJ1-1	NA	CASTGTIITEAFF	TGTGCCAGTACGGGGACCATCATAACTGAAGCTTTCTTT
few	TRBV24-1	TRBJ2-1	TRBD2	CATFSGRILNEQFF	TGTGCCACCTTTAGCGGGAGGATTTTGAATGAGCAGTTCTTC
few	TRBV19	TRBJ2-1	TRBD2	CASRSGRLPYEQFF	TGTGCCAGTAGGAGCGGGAGGCTACCGTATGAGCAGTTCTTC
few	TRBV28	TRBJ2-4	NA	CASLGGKGVAKNIQYF	TGTGCCAGCCTAGGGGGTAAAGGGGTAGCCAAAAACATTCAGTACTTC
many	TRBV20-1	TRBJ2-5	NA	CSASAGSLGGETQYF	TGCAGTGCTAGCGCGGGATCCCTTGGCGGAGAGACCCAGTACTTC
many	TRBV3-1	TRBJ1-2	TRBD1	CASSRVQTGNYGYTF	TGTGCCAGCAGCCGCGTCCAGACAGGGAACTATGGCTACACCTTC
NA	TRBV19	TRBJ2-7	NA	CASRKGDRRCEQYF	TGTGCCAGTAGGAAAGGGGACCGACGTTGCGAGCAGTACTTC
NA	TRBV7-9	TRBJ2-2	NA	CASSLVGRLRDTGELFF	TGTGCCAGCAGCTTAGTGGGACGCCTAAGGGACACCGGGGAGCTGTTTTTT
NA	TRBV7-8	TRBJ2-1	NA	CASSHFFSGARDNEQFF	TGTGCCAGCAGTCATTTTTTTAGCGGAGCTAGAGACAATGAGCAGTTCTTC
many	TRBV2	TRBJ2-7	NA	CASSEGQTTYEQYF	TGTGCCAGCAGTGAAGGTCAGACCACCTACGAGCAGTACTTC
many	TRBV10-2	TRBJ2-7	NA	CASRREVPYEQYF	TGCGCCAGCAGGAGGGAGGTCCCCTACGAGCAGTACTTC
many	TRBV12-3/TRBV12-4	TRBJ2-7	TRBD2	CASSLDPAGNYEQYF	TGTGCCAGCAGTTTAGATCCAGCGGGGAACTACGAGCAGTACTTC
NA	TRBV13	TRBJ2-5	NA	CASSPGTAGGTQYF	TGTGCCAGCAGTCCCGGGACGGCAGGAGGGACCCAGTACTTC
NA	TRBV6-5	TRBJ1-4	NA	CASSYNPYEKLFF	TGTGCCAGCAGTTATAATCCATACGAAAAACTGTTTTTT
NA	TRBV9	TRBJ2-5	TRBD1	CANPPGQGIKTQYF	TGTGCCAACCCTCCGGGACAGGGGATTAAGACCCAGTACTTC
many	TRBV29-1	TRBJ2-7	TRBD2	CSVVPEGRLAGGEQYF	TGCAGCGTTGTCCCCGAGGGGAGGCTAGCGGGCGGCGAGCAGTACTTC
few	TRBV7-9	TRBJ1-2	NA	CASSSSGFLYGYTF	TGTGCCAGCAGCTCCTCAGGATTTCTCTATGGCTACACCTTC
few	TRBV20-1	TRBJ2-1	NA	CSASPARGREQFF	TGCAGTGCTAGCCCCGCCCGAGGCCGTGAGCAGTTCTTC
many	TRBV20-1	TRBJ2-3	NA	CSANPKADTQYF	TGCAGTGCTAACCCCAAAGCAGATACGCAGTATTTT
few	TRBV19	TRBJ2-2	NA	CASSNGKETGELFF	TGTGCCAGTAGTAACGGGAAGGAGACCGGGGAGCTGTTTTTT
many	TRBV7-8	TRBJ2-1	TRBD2	CASRPLAGVRHNEQFF	TGTGCCAGCAGACCGCTAGCGGGAGTCAGGCACAATGAGCAGTTCTTC
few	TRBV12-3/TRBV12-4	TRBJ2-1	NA	CASRTSPYNEQFF	TGTGCCAGCAGGACTAGTCCCTACAATGAGCAGTTCTTC
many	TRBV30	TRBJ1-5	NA	CAWSLQGGNQPQHF	TGTGCCTGGAGCCTACAGGGTGGCAATCAGCCCCAGCATTTT
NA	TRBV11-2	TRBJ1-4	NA	CASSLEATATNEKLFF	TGTGCCAGCAGCTTAGAAGCAACTGCAACTAATGAAAAACTGTTTTTT
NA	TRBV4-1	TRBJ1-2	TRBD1	CASSETYRGANYGYTF	TGCGCCAGCAGCGAAACGTACAGGGGAGCTAACTATGGCTACACCTTC
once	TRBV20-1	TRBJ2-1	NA	CSASRRDTSYNEQFF	TGCAGTGCTAGTAGGCGGGACACCTCCTACAATGAGCAGTTCTTC
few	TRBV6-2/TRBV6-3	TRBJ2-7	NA	CASSWSATEQYF	TGTGCCAGCAGTTGGTCGGCAACCGAGCAGTACTTC